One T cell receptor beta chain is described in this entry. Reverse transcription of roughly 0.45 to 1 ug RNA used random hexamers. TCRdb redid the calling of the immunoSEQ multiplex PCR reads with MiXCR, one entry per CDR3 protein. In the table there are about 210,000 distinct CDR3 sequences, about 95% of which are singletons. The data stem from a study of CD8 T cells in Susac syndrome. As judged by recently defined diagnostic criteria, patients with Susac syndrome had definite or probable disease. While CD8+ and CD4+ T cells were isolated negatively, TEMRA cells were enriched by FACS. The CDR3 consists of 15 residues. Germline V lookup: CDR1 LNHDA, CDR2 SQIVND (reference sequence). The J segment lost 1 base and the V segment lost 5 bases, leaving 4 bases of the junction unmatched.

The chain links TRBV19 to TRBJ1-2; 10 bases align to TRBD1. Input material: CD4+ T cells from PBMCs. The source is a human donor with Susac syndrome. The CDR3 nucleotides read TGTGCCAGTAGTCCCTGGACAGGGGGTAACTATGGCTACACCTTC. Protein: CASSPWTGGNYGYTF. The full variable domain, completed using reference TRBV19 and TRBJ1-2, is DGGITQSPKYLFRKEGQNVTLSCEQNLNHDAMYWYRQDPGQGLRLIYYSQIVNDFQKGDIAEGYSVSREKKESFPLTVTSAQKNPTAFYLCASSPWTGGNYGYTFGSGTRLTVV.